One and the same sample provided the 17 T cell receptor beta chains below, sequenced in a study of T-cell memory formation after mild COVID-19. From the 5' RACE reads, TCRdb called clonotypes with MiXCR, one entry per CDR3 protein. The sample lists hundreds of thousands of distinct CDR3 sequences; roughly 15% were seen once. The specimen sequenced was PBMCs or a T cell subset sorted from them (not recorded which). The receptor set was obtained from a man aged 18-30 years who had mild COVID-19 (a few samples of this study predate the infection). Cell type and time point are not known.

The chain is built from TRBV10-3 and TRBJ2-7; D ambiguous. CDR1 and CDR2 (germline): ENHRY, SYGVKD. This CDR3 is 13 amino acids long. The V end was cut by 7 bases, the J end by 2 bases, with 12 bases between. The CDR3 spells CAINREVAYEQYF. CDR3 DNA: TGTGCCATCAATCGTGAGGTAGCCTACGAGCAGTACTTC.

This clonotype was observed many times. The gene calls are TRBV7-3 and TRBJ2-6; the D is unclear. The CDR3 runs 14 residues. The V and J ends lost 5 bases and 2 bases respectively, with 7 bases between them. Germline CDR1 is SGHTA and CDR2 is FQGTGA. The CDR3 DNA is TGTGCCAGCAGCAGCCACCCTGGGGCCAACGTCCTGACTTTC. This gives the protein CASSSHPGANVLTF.

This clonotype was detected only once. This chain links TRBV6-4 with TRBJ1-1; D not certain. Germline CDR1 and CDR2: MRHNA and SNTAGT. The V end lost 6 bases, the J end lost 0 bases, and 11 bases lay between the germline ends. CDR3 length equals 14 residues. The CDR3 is CASRIGPLNTEAFF. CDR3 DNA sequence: TGTGCCAGCAGAATCGGACCCTTGAACACTGAAGCTTTCTTT.

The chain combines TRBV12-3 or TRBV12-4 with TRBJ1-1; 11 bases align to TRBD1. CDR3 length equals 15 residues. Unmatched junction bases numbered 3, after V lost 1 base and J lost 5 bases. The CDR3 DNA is TGTGCCAGCAGTTTAGGGACAGGGGGCCTAACTGAAGCTTTCTTT. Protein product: CASSLGTGGLTEAFF.

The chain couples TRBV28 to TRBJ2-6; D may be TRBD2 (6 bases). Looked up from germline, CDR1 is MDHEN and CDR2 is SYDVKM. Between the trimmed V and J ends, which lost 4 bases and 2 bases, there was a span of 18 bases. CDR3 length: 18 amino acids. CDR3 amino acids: CASSYPVGGSAGANVLTF. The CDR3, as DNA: TGTGCCAGCAGTTACCCGGTGGGGGGTTCAGCTGGGGCCAACGTCCTGACTTTC.

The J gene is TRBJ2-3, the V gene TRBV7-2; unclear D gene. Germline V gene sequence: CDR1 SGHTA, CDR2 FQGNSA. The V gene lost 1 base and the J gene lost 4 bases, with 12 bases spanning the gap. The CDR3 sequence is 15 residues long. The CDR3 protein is CASSLVAGVSDTQYF. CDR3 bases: TGTGCCAGCAGCTTAGTAGCTGGGGTGTCAGATACGCAGTATTTT.

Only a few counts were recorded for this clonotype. CDR3 residues: CASSPRVETEAFF. Written as DNA, the CDR3 is TGCGCCAGCAGCCCGAGGGTCGAGACTGAAGCTTTCTTT. The genes are TRBV5-1 and TRBJ1-1; D is undetermined. The germline CDR1 and CDR2 sequences are SGHRS and YFSETQ. Between the trimmed V and J ends, which lost 4 bases and 5 bases, there was a span of 12 bases. The CDR3 spans 13 residues.

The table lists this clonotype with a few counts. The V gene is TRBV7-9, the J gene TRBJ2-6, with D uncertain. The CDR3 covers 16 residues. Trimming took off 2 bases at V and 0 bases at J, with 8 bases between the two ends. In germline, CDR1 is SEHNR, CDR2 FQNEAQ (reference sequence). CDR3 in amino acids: CASSLHLTSGANVLTF. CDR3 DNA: TGTGCCAGCAGCTTACACCTCACCTCTGGGGCCAACGTCCTGACTTTC. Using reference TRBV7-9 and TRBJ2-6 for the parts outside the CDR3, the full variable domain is DTGVSQNPRHKITKRGQNVTFRCDPISEHNRLYWYRQTLGQGPEFLTYFQNEAQLEKSRLLSDRFSAERPKGSFSTLEIQRTEQGDSAMYLCASSLHLTSGANVLTFGAGSRLTVL.

The CDR3 protein is CASSQDEGIMTGSKGQFF. CDR3 DNA: TGCGCCAGCAGCCAAGACGAGGGGATTATGACGGGCTCCAAGGGGCAGTTCTTC. J is TRBJ2-1 and V is TRBV4-1; D may correspond to TRBD1 or TRBD2 (5 bases each). Trimming stripped 0 bases from V and 12 bases from J, with 27 bases between. The CDR3 consists of 18 residues. Germline V gene data show CDR1 as MGHRA and CDR2 as YSYEKL.

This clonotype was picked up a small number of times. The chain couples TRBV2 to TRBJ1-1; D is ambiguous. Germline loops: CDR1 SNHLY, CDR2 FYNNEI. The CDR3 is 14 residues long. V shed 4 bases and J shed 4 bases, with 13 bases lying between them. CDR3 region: CASSVGSPITEAFF. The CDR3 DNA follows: TGTGCCAGCAGTGTGGGCTCTCCGATCACTGAAGCTTTCTTT.

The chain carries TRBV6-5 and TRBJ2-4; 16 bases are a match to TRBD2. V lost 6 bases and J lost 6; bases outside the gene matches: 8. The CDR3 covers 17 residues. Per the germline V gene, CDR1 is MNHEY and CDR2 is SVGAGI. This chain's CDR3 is CASSRGLAGGRRNIQYF. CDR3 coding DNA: TGTGCCAGCAGCCGGGGACTAGCGGGGGGGCGGCGAAACATTCAGTACTTC.

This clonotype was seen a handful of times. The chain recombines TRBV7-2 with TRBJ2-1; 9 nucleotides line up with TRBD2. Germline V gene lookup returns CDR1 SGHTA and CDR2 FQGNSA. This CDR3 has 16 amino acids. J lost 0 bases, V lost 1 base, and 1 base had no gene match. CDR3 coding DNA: TGTGCCAGCAGCTTAGGCGGGGGGGCCTCCTACAATGAGCAGTTCTTC. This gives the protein CASSLGGGASYNEQFF. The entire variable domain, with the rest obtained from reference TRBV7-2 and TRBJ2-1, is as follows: GAGVSQSPSNKVTEKGKDVELRCDPISGHTALYWYRQSLGQGLEFLIYFQGNSAPDKSGLPSDRFSAERTGGSVSTLTIQRTQQEDSAVYLCASSLGGGASYNEQFFGPGTRLTVL.

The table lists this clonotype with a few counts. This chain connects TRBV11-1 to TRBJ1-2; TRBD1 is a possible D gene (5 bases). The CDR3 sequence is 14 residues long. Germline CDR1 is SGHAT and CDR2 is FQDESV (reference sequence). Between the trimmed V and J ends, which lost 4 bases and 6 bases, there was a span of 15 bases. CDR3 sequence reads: CASSSNGRADGYTF. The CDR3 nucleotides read TGTGCCAGCAGCTCCAACGGCAGGGCGGATGGCTACACCTTC.

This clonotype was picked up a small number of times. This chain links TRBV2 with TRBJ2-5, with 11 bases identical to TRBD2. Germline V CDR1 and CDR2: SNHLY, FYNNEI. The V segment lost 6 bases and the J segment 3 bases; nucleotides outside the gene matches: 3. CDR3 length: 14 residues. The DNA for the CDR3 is TGTGCCAGCAGCCAGGGACTAGCGGAAGAGACCCAGTACTTC. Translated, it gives CASSQGLAEETQYF. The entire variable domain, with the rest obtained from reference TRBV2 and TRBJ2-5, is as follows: EPEVTQTPSHQVTQMGQEVILRCVPISNHLYFYWYRQILGQKVEFLVSFYNNEISEKSEIFDDQFSVERPDGSNFTLKIRSTKLEDSAMYFCASSQGLAEETQYFGPGTRLLVL.

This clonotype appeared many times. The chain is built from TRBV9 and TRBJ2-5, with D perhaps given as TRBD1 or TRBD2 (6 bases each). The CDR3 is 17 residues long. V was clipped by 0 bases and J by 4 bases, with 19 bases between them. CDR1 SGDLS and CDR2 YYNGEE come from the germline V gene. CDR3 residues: CASSVGFGTGGGETQYF. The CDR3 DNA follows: TGTGCCAGCAGCGTAGGATTCGGGACTGGAGGGGGAGAGACCCAGTACTTC.

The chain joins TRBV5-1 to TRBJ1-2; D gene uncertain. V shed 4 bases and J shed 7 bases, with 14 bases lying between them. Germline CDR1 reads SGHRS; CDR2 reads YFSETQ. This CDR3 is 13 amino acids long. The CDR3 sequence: CASSLPWSSGYTF. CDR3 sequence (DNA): TGCGCCAGCAGCCTCCCGTGGTCCTCTGGCTACACCTTC. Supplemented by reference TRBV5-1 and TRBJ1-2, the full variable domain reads KAGVTQTPRYLIKTRGQQVTLSCSPISGHRSVSWYQQTPGQGLQFLFEYFSETQRNKGNFPGRFSGRQFSNSRSEMNVSTLELGDSALYLCASSLPWSSGYTFGSGTRLTVV.

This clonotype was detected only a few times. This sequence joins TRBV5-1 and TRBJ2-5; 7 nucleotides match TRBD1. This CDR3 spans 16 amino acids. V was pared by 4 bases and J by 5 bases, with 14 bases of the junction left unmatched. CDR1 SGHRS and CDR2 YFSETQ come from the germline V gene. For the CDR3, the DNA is TGCGCCAGCAGCCTCACCCTTACAGGGGCCCCGGAGACCCAGTACTTC. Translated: CASSLTLTGAPETQYF. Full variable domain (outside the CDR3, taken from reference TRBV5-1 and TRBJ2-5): KAGVTQTPRYLIKTRGQQVTLSCSPISGHRSVSWYQQTPGQGLQFLFEYFSETQRNKGNFPGRFSGRQFSNSRSEMNVSTLELGDSALYLCASSLTLTGAPETQYFGPGTRLLVL.